One T cell receptor beta chain is described in this entry. Germline V gene sequence: CDR1 KGHSH, CDR2 LQKENI. CDR3 size: 16 residues. Between the trimmed V and J ends, which lost 2 bases and 5 bases, there was a span of 13 bases. The sample is drawn from a study of blood T cell repertoires in COVID-19. Sequenced by immunoSEQ multiplex PCR; TCRdb stores in-frame clones only, minus some. The sample includes 150,000 or so clones, approximately 92% seen only once; the top ten take 4.6%. The sample consisted of peripheral blood. This rearrangement joins TRBV18 to TRBJ1-6; no definite D call. The clonotype was recovered from a woman aged 50 to 60 with acute or convalescent COVID-19. The CDR3 loop reads CASSPEPMLNNSPLHF. Written as DNA, the CDR3 is TGTGCCAGCTCACCAGAGCCTATGTTAAATAATTCACCCCTCCACTTT.